The source of this T cell receptor beta chain is a study of T cell repertoires in cytomegalovirus infection. Study context: The authors used CMV epitopes that were HLA-C-restricted (recently identified) and HLA-B-restricted (well studied).

Germline values: CDR1 LNHDA, CDR2 SQIVND (reference sequence). CDR3 length: 15 residues. V dropped 4 bases and J dropped 2; count of bases not matched to a gene: 7. With regard to this clonotype: What it binds is not known.

TCRdb re-analysed the reads in MiXCR, keeping a single row per CDR3 protein. The sample lists hundreds of thousands of distinct CDR3 sequences, 25% to 30% occurring once. This receptor was identified in a human donor in good health (CMV status not recorded). Some clones in this sample may be carry-over from other donors' samples. This chain links TRBV19 with TRBJ1-2; 7 bases match TRBD1. The sequencing here drew on cultured PBMCs, taken from culture after CMV antigen stimulation. The CDR3 region has the DNA TGTGCCAGTAGTACCAACAGGGGCTCGAACTATGGCTACACCTTC. Translated: CASSTNRGSNYGYTF.